This T cell receptor (beta chain) was captured by sequencing in a study of shared clonotypes between healthy human individuals. The data were produced by immunoSEQ multiplex PCR, yet TCRdb's version contains in-frame clones alone and is incomplete. The table includes 2 million to 2.5 million clones, roughly 95% detected once. There are 19 residues in the CDR3. Trimming removed 1 base at V and 1 base at J, with 23 bases between. Notes on the study in general: Estimated richness was generally greater in naive than memory subsets.

As regards this clone: Its antigen remains unidentified.

The sequence came from a man aged 18 to 29 in good health. The chain recombines TRBV5-3 with TRBJ1-2; D might be TRBD1 (6 bases). TRBV5-3 belongs to the ORF category, with a function that is uncertain. Sequencing was carried out using naive CD4+ T cells sorted from blood. Subset noted: CD45RA+ positively selected. The CDR3 DNA is TGTGCCAGAAGCTTGTCCTCGCCGTACAGGGCAATATATAACTATGGCTACACCTTC. Protein: CARSLSSPYRAIYNYGYTF.